A selection of T cell receptor beta chains follows, all from one sample in a study of blood T cell repertoires in COVID-19. Measured with immunoSEQ multiplex PCR; TCRdb has only the in-frame clones, and not every one. This sample yields approximately 210,000 clones, of which approximately 84% are seen a single time; about 2% belongs to the top ten. The material sequenced was peripheral blood. These receptors originate from a man aged 35 to 55 with active or convalescent COVID-19. The conserved cysteine and the conserved F or W are not part of the CDR3 here.

AMPRKQEGEKLF,TRBV10-3,TRBJ1-4
ASSPGRVRHEQY,TRBV6-5,TRBJ2-7
ASSSLTRFYEQY,TRBV28,TRBJ2-7
ASGTRLAGGLEQY,TRBV2,TRBJ2-7
ASSPGRGLGYT,TRBV19,TRBJ1-2
ASNHPGQGPEAF,TRBV4-2,TRBJ1-1
ASRSTANYGYT,TRBV12-3/TRBV12-4,TRBJ1-2
ASSFNRDRAF,TRBV7-8,TRBJ1-1
ASSVGQAAAGYT,TRBV19,TRBJ1-2
ASSPLAGGGPDTQY,TRBV4-2,TRBJ2-3
ASRRTGGEYNEQF,TRBV9,TRBJ2-1
ASSTTSGADTQY,TRBV11-1,TRBJ2-3
ASIPGRGASTEAF,TRBV2,TRBJ1-1
ASSQGQPGGYT,TRBV28,TRBJ1-2
SFSTGYGYT,TRBV29-1,TRBJ1-2
ASSSGQGLYGYT,TRBV11-2,TRBJ1-2
ASSLTGGYTEAF,TRBV5-1,TRBJ1-1
SIGQMNTEAF,TRBV29-1,TRBJ1-1
ASSPYRGDSYEQY,TRBV28,TRBJ2-7
SARPRDTQY,TRBV20-1,TRBJ2-3
ATRGTSGRSETQY,TRBV6-5,TRBJ2-5
ASSLAGTPPAANEKLF,TRBV5-1,TRBJ1-4
ASSVYRATSPLH,TRBV25-1,TRBJ1-6
ASRNGGSTEAF,TRBV28,TRBJ1-1
ASGQGNTGELF,TRBV10-1,TRBJ2-2
ASRPTGGSGYT,TRBV27,TRBJ1-2
ASAGLAVRTDTQY,TRBV2,TRBJ2-3
ASSPQAVSNQPQH,TRBV18,TRBJ1-5
ASSYSGQGSNSPLH,TRBV6-5,TRBJ1-6
ASSSGQVGQPQH,TRBV5-1,TRBJ1-5
ASSLFRRQGAFDNYGYT,TRBV28,TRBJ1-2
ASSLESTDYNEQF,TRBV5-1,TRBJ2-1
ASTRQNYGYT,TRBV6-5,TRBJ1-2
ASSLGAGDGYT,TRBV11-2,TRBJ1-2
ASSQDWGGGQDPAD,TRBV14,TRBJ2-7
ASSLDSYSSYEQY,TRBV7-9,TRBJ2-7
ATSDTSTGGALAGYT,TRBV24-1,TRBJ1-2
ASSIGTGTNTEAF,TRBV4-1,TRBJ1-1
ASSRSGTGENEQF,TRBV6-5,TRBJ2-1
ASTRERGGEQY,TRBV12-3/TRBV12-4,TRBJ2-7
ASSQGTSGGAGDEQY,TRBV3-1/TRBV3-2,TRBJ2-7
ASSPTATGVYGYT,TRBV4-1,TRBJ1-2
ASSERTGEDEAF,TRBV25-1,TRBJ1-1
ASSPVGLAGAKDTQY,TRBV14,TRBJ2-3
ASSERRQGAPLH,TRBV25-1,TRBJ1-6
ASSPRQGGSYNEQF,TRBV9,TRBJ2-1
AVRGLGTAVSGANVLT,TRBV2,TRBJ2-6
ASSSHGQGYTDTQY,TRBV11-2,TRBJ2-3
ASSLRLAGKRGQETQY,TRBV28,TRBJ2-5
ASSSGASGGAEAF,TRBV7-9,TRBJ1-1
ASSQHRVNQPQH,TRBV28,TRBJ1-5
ASSRRTGTVRNTIY,TRBV14,TRBJ1-3
ASSWGEGQPQH,TRBV7-9,TRBJ1-5
ASSLAWRSYGNSPLH,TRBV28,TRBJ1-6
ASSLVVENYGYT,TRBV7-9,TRBJ1-2
ASTLQGYNEQF,TRBV27,TRBJ2-1
ATSRERGGTQPQH,TRBV15,TRBJ1-5